These 11 T cell receptor beta chains originate from one sample sequenced in a study of cytomegalovirus exposure and HLA in healthy donors. Primers for the PCR totalled 60 Vbeta and 13 Jbeta. TCRdb keeps only in-frame clones here, not all; method: immunoSEQ multiplex PCR. The table records around 140,000 clones, about 78% of them present only once. What was sequenced was PBMCs. These receptors came from a female donor in good health and CMV-seronegative.

The rearrangement joins TRBV4-1 to TRBJ2-7; 9 bases map to TRBD1. V shed 4 bases, J shed 9 bases, and the junction held 10 bases outside the gene matches. In germline, CDR1 is MGHRA, CDR2 YSYEKL. The CDR3 has 14 amino acids. The CDR3 nucleotides read TGCGCCAGCAGCCTTGGGAGGGGACAGGGTGGGCAGTACTTC. It is translated as CASSLGRGQGGQYF.

The rearrangement uses TRBV9 and TRBJ2-1, with 10 positions matching TRBD2. CDR1 and CDR2 from the germline V gene are SGDLS and YYNGEE. CDR3 size: 18 residues. V was clipped by 0 bases and J by 9 bases; unmatched bases: 15. The CDR3 sequence: CASSVGAGGQLYRSEQFF. The CDR3 nucleotides read TGTGCCAGCAGCGTAGGAGCGGGAGGGCAACTATATAGGAGTGAGCAGTTCTTC.

V gene TRBV9 combines with J gene TRBJ2-5; TRBD1 matches at 9 bases. Germline CDR1 and CDR2: SGDLS and YYNGEE. The trim removed 10 bases at V and 0 bases at J, leaving 7 bases unmatched. There are 14 residues in the CDR3. The CDR3 region has the DNA TGTGCCCCCCAAGGGACAGGGCACCAAGAGACCCAGTACTTC. Translating gives CAPQGTGHQETQYF.

This clone was seen more than once but under ten times. The chain couples TRBV11-3 to TRBJ2-3; D is uncertain. The CDR3 has 13 residues. Trimming took 4 bases from V and 4 from J, leaving 9 bases between them. Germline V gene lookup returns CDR1 SGHNT and CDR2 YENEEA. CDR3: CASSSSLPDTQYF. The DNA for the CDR3 is TGTGCCAGCAGCTCTAGTTTGCCAGATACGCAGTATTTT.

V and J are TRBV6-4 and TRBJ2-1, with 8 positions matching TRBD1. With V trimmed by 6 bases and J by 9 bases, 10 bases remained unmatched. The CDR3 runs 14 residues. Germline V gives CDR1 MRHNA, CDR2 SNTAGT. The CDR3 nucleotides read TGTGCCAGCAGCGTGACAGGGGTCGGGGGTGAGCAGTTCTTC. Translating it yields CASSVTGVGGEQFF.

J is TRBJ2-7 and V is TRBV4-1; 16 bases are shared with TRBD2. The CDR3 loop spans 19 amino acids. V lost 2 bases, J lost 0 bases, and 7 bases stayed unmatched. The V gene's germline CDR1 is MGHRA and CDR2 YSYEKL. CDR3 sequence reads: CASSQLGLAGGRSSYEQYF. CDR3 in DNA: TGCGCCAGCAGCCAACTGGGACTAGCGGGAGGGAGGAGCTCCTACGAGCAGTACTTC.

This chain uses TRBV29-1 with TRBJ1-4, with TRBD1 matching 8 bases. Germline assignment: CDR1 SQVTM and CDR2 ANQGSEA. This CDR3 contains 13 residues. V shed 7 bases, J shed 5 bases, and the junction held 6 bases outside the gene matches. CDR3 in DNA: TGCAGCGCTAACAGGGGGATAAATGAAAAACTGTTTTTT. It encodes CSANRGINEKLFF.

This rearrangement joins TRBV6-5 to TRBJ2-2; possibly TRBD1 for D (5 bases). The CDR3 length is 15 residues. V was clipped by 2 bases and J by 4 bases, with 11 bases between them. Germline assignment: CDR1 MNHEY and CDR2 SVGAGI. CDR3 loop: CASSYQGLGTGELFF. Written as DNA, the CDR3 is TGTGCCAGCAGTTACCAGGGTCTGGGCACCGGGGAGCTGTTTTTT.

The chain joins TRBV4-3 to TRBJ1-4, with a possible D match to TRBD1 (6 bases). Trimming removed 1 base from V and 0 bases from J, with 12 bases in between. Germline CDR1 reads LGHNA; CDR2 reads YSLEER. There are 17 residues in the CDR3. The CDR3 DNA reads as TGCGCCAGCAGCCAAGCCAGGGGAAGGGCAACTAATGAAAAACTGTTTTTT. It encodes CASSQARGRATNEKLFF.

Only a few counts were recorded for this clone. V is TRBV7-2 and J is TRBJ2-7; 11 bases fit TRBD2. The CDR3 is 15 residues long. Germline trimming cut 5 bases from V and 7 bases from J; bases unmatched to any gene: 10. Germline loops: CDR1 SGHTA, CDR2 FQGNSA. CDR3 nucleotide sequence: TGTGCCAGCAGCCCACAACTAGCGGGAGTTTGGGAGCAGTACTTC. It is translated as CASSPQLAGVWEQYF.

This clone appeared a single time. The chain recombines TRBV27 with TRBJ2-1; a weak D match, TRBD1 (6 bases). V was shortened by 6 bases and J by 3 bases, with 15 bases between the two germline ends. This CDR3 is built from 15 residues. Germline CDR1 MNHEY, CDR2 SMNVEV (reference sequence). The CDR3 here is CASRPTRDNYNEQFF. The DNA for the CDR3 is TGTGCCAGCAGACCTACCCGGGACAACTACAATGAGCAGTTCTTC.